These 10 T cell receptor beta chains were all obtained from the same sample, sequenced in a study of Graves' ophthalmopathy and Graves' hyperthyroidism (dated by TCRdb to 2017 to 2018). Sequencing used an Illumina HiSeq 2000. TCR beta CDR3 regions were amplified from RNA transcripts for repertoire sequencing. HTBI primers and the Qiagen OneStep RT-PCR kit were used in a first-round RT-PCR, which was followed by a second-round multiplex PCR, size selection and purification. TCRdb trimmed the raw reads at Q25, called clones with MiXCR and kept productive beta chains. Rows matching on CDR3 protein sequence are summarized as one entry with the most common DNA and genes. In all, the sample holds about 210,000 distinct CDR3 sequences, and under 30% of those were seen once. Approximately 9.6% of the sample goes to the ten largest clones. The sample was peripheral blood. These receptors came from a man in his fifties with Graves' ophthalmopathy. Donor details come from another sample of the same person, matched by shared clones.

The chain has TRBV6-2 or TRBV6-3 and TRBJ1-6, with TRBD1 matching 7 bases. Trimming cost V 2 bases and J 10 bases; bases outside gene matches: 8. The CDR3 extends over 15 amino acids. The V gene's germline CDR1 is MNHEY and CDR2 SVGEGT. The CDR3 is CASSYETGLRSPLHF. Written as DNA, the CDR3 is TGTGCCAGCAGTTACGAGACAGGGTTACGGTCACCCCTCCACTTT.

CDR3 DNA sequence: TGTGCCAGCAGGACTTCCTACTACGAGCAGTACTTC. Protein product: CASRTSYYEQYF. This chain connects TRBV9 to TRBJ2-7; D unresolved. V dropped 5 bases and J dropped 3 bases, with 9 bases sitting between them. The CDR3 has 12 residues. CDR1 and CDR2 (germline): SGDLS, YYNGEE. Complete variable domain (other parts from reference TRBV9 and TRBJ2-7): DSGVTQTPKHLITATGQRVTLRCSPRSGDLSVYWYQQSLDQGLQFLIQYYNGEERAKGNILERFSAQQFPDLHSELNLSSLELGDSALYFCASRTSYYEQYFGPGTRLTVT.

Ten or more counts support this clonotype. The J gene is TRBJ2-5, the V gene TRBV5-1; 10 nucleotides agree with TRBD2. Germline V gives CDR1 SGHRS, CDR2 YFSETQ. V was pared by 0 bases and J by 5 bases, with 13 bases of the junction left unmatched. The CDR3 has 18 amino acids. CDR3 sequence (DNA): TGCGCCAGCAGCTTGGCCGAAGTTCTAGCGGGAGTCCGGGAGACCCAGTACTTC. Translated: CASSLAEVLAGVRETQYF.

This clonotype showed up many times. The chain employs TRBV6-5 and TRBJ2-7; 11 nucleotides align to TRBD1. Germline loops: CDR1 MNHEY, CDR2 SVGAGI. The J segment lost 3 bases and the V segment lost 4 bases, leaving 5 bases of the junction unmatched. This CDR3 is built from 15 residues. The CDR3 region is CASSSRDRGSYEQYF. The DNA for the CDR3 is TGTGCCAGCAGTTCCCGGGACAGGGGGAGCTACGAGCAGTACTTC.

Many counts were recorded for this clonotype. The chain links TRBV6-5 to TRBJ2-2, with 9 positions matching TRBD1. The CDR3 loop spans 17 amino acids. The germline V gene has CDR1 MNHEY and CDR2 SVGAGI. V trimming: 1 base; J trimming: 4 bases; junction bases outside the gene matches: 7. In nucleotides, the CDR3 is TGTGCCAGCAGTTACTTCTACGGACAGGGGAGCACCGGGGAGCTGTTTTTT. This sequence encodes CASSYFYGQGSTGELFF.

The chain recombines TRBV12-3 or TRBV12-4 with TRBJ1-2; 8 nucleotides line up with TRBD1. This CDR3 has 14 residues. J was trimmed by 7 bases and V by 3 bases; bases with no gene match: 7. CDR3 in amino acids: CASSLPTGAGGYTF. CDR3 nucleotide sequence: TGTGCCAGCAGTTTGCCGACAGGGGCGGGTGGCTACACCTTC.

This clonotype showed up many times. J is TRBJ2-5 and V is TRBV18, with D perhaps TRBD1 or TRBD2 (5 bases each). Looked up from germline, CDR1 is KGHSH and CDR2 is LQKENI. With 3 bases removed from V and 9 bases from J, the gap between germline ends came to 17 bases. The CDR3 runs to 14 residues. This chain's CDR3 is CASSPGTQFVAQYF. For the CDR3, the DNA is TGTGCCAGCTCACCCGGGACCCAGTTTGTGGCCCAGTACTTC.

This clonotype appeared many times. The rearrangement links TRBV3-1 to TRBJ1-2; 7 nucleotides agree with TRBD1. V lost 4 bases, J lost 3 bases, and 11 bases stayed unmatched. The CDR3 consists of 16 residues. Germline V gene data show CDR1 as LGHDT and CDR2 as YNNKEL (reference sequence). The CDR3 coding sequence is TGTGCCAGCAGCCGACCCCAACTAACAGGGGACTATGGCTACACCTTC. It encodes CASSRPQLTGDYGYTF.

The rearrangement links TRBV7-9 to TRBJ2-7, with 8 bases aligning to TRBD2. From germline, CDR1 is SEHNR and CDR2 FQNEAQ (reference sequence). There are 14 residues in the CDR3. J lost 5 bases, V lost 4 bases, and 7 bases had no gene match. This chain's CDR3 is CASSYSGTDDEQYF. The CDR3 DNA sequence: TGTGCCAGCAGCTATAGCGGGACGGACGACGAGCAGTACTTC.

This chain links TRBV24-1 with TRBJ2-7; TRBD1 aligns across 10 bases. The CDR3 consists of 15 residues. CDR1 and CDR2 (germline): KGHDR, SFDVKD. After removal of 3 bases from V and 3 bases from J, the junction contained 4 bases not matched to a gene. The CDR3 spells CATSDTGTGVYEQYF. The CDR3 DNA is TGTGCCACCAGTGATACCGGGACAGGGGTCTACGAGCAGTACTTC.